This entry lists 6 T cell receptor beta chains sequenced from one sample in a study of OX40 agonist ivuxolimab in advanced cancers. Only in-frame clones appear in the TCRdb table, and some are missing; sequencing was by immunoSEQ multiplex PCR. Of over 150,000 clones listed, 94% are singletons. The sample consisted of CD4+ or CD8+ T cells sorted from blood, taken in a trial of the OX40 agonist ivuxolimab. The receptors stem from an adult with an advanced solid tumor such as melanoma, head and neck, liver or kidney cancer.

The chain recombines TRBV6-1 with TRBJ1-4, with TRBD1 as a possible D gene (5 bases). CDR3 length: 18 amino acids. The germline gives CDR1 MNHNS, CDR2 SASEGT. V was pared by 4 bases and J by 8 bases, with 26 bases between. CDR3 bases: TGTGCCAGCAGTGGACAGTTAGGAGGAACTCAATTACAAGAAAAACTGTTTTTT. It specifies CASSGQLGGTQLQEKLFF.

The rearrangement uses TRBV5-1 and TRBJ1-4; a weak D match, TRBD1 (6 bases). CDR1 is SGHRS and CDR2 is YFSETQ in the germline V gene. This CDR3 has 15 residues. Trimming took off 4 bases at V and 5 bases at J, with 15 bases between the two ends. CDR3 loop: CASSRQTGGNEKLFF. The CDR3 coding sequence is TGCGCCAGCAGCCGCCAGACAGGCGGAAATGAAAAACTGTTTTTT.

The V gene is TRBV10-3, the J gene TRBJ1-3, with a tentative D call TRBD1 (6 bases). Trimming removed 7 bases at V and 8 bases at J, with 18 bases between. Germline V CDR1 and CDR2: ENHRY, SYGVKD. The CDR3 is made up of 14 amino acids. In DNA, the CDR3 is TGTGCCATCAAAGGCACAGGGAGAGTAGACACCATATATTTT. Residues: CAIKGTGRVDTIYF.

This chain links TRBV18 with TRBJ1-5; D is uncertain. The length of the CDR3 is 14 residues. Trimming stripped 2 bases from V and 5 bases from J, with 10 bases between. Germline V lookup: CDR1 KGHSH, CDR2 LQKENI. The CDR3 reads CASSPAGSYQPQHF. The CDR3 DNA sequence: TGTGCCAGCTCACCAGCCGGGAGTTATCAGCCCCAGCATTTT.

The chain links TRBV19 to TRBJ1-4, with D unresolved. With 6 bases removed from V and 0 bases from J, the gap between germline ends came to 20 bases. This CDR3 region has 18 residues. The germline CDR1 and CDR2 sequences are LNHDA and SQIVND (reference sequence). The CDR3 DNA reads as TGTGCCAGTAGAACCACTAGCCTCATGAGAGCAACTAATGAAAAACTGTTTTTT. Translation: CASRTTSLMRATNEKLFF.

This rearrangement joins TRBV7-2 to TRBJ1-1; 8 bases line up with TRBD1. Looked up from germline, CDR1 is SGHTA and CDR2 is FQGNSA. V shed 5 bases, J shed 4 bases, and the junction held 9 bases outside the gene matches. CDR3 length equals 15 residues. For the CDR3, the DNA is TGTGCCAGCAGCGTCGACAGGGGACCCGCCACTGAAGCTTTCTTT. It codes for CASSVDRGPATEAFF.